This entry lists 15 T cell receptor beta chains sequenced from one sample in a study of beta chain features in type 1 diabetes. cDNA synthesis used the whole RNA isolate, giving expressed TCRB sequences. TCRdb's table, derived via immunoSEQ multiplex PCR, lists solely in-frame clones and lacks some. Of hundreds of thousands of clones listed, roughly 15% are singletons. Sequenced material: naive CD4+ T cells from blood. The receptors stem from a man aged 18 to 29 in good health.

This chain links TRBV6-6 with TRBJ2-3; D might be TRBD2 (5 bases). Germline V gives CDR1 MNHNY, CDR2 SVGAGI (reference sequence). The CDR3 is 16 amino acids. The V end lost 6 bases, the J end lost 3 bases, and 19 bases lay between the germline ends. DNA for the CDR3: TGTGCCAGCAGCCGCGCAAGCGGAGGTGGGACAGATACGCAGTATTTT. It is translated as CASSRASGGGTDTQYF.

This clone has a handful of counts. The J gene is TRBJ2-1, the V gene TRBV7-2, with 7 nucleotides matching TRBD1. The CDR3 has 13 amino acids. The V gene's germline CDR1 is SGHTA and CDR2 FQGNSA. With 3 bases clipped from V and 6 bases from J, the junction kept 2 bases outside the gene matches. The CDR3 reads CASSFSGGNEQFF. CDR3 nucleotide sequence: TGTGCCAGCAGCTTTTCAGGGGGCAATGAGCAGTTCTTC.

At least ten counts were recorded for this clone. This chain connects TRBV10-3 to TRBJ2-5; maybe TRBD2 (7 bases). The CDR3 is made up of 13 amino acids. Germline CDR1 is ENHRY and CDR2 is SYGVKD. Trimming stripped 4 bases from V and 4 bases from J, with 10 bases between. The CDR3, as DNA: TGTGCCATCAGTGCGCGGGGGCCAGAGACCCAGTACTTC. Translating gives CAISARGPETQYF.

This chain connects TRBV18 to TRBJ2-1, with a tentative D call TRBD2 (6 bases). V gave up 1 base and J gave up 1 base, with 17 bases separating them. Germline CDR1 is KGHSH and CDR2 is LQKENI. The CDR3 is made up of 18 amino acids. The CDR3 reads CASSPRALGTASYNEQFF. CDR3 bases: TGTGCCAGCTCACCACGAGCTCTCGGGACTGCTTCCTACAATGAGCAGTTCTTC.

This clone has only a few counts. Additional DNA sequences in this sample encode the identical CDR3. The V gene is TRBV9, the J gene TRBJ2-1, with 7 bases that match TRBD2. This CDR3 region has 15 residues. Unmatched junction bases numbered 7, after V lost 3 bases and J lost 4 bases. CDR1 and CDR2 (germline): SGDLS, YYNGEE. The CDR3 DNA is TGTGCCAGCAGCGCGACCTCCGGGGGGTACAATGAGCAGTTCTTC. As protein: CASSATSGGYNEQFF. Drawing the rest from reference TRBV9 and TRBJ2-1, the complete variable domain is DSGVTQTPKHLITATGQRVTLRCSPRSGDLSVYWYQQSLDQGLQFLIQYYNGEERAKGNILERFSAQQFPDLHSELNLSSLELGDSALYFCASSATSGGYNEQFFGPGTRLTVL.

This clone has more than one count but fewer than ten. CDR3 loop: CASRWTGVKNIQYF. The DNA of the CDR3 is TGCGCCAGCAGATGGACAGGGGTTAAAAACATTCAGTACTTC. The chain links TRBV5-1 to TRBJ2-4; 9 bases match TRBD1. The CDR3 length is 14 residues. The V gene end was trimmed by 5 bases and the J gene end by 4 bases; junction bases not matched to a gene: 4. CDR1 SGHRS and CDR2 YFSETQ come from the germline V gene.

This chain uses TRBV15 with TRBJ1-1; D is ambiguous. Germline CDR1 LNHNV, CDR2 YYDKDF (reference sequence). Trimming pared 6 bases from V and 1 base from J, leaving 3 bases between. The CDR3 totals 11 residues. DNA for the CDR3: TGTGCCACCAGGAGGAACACTGAAGCTTTCTTT. This gives the protein CATRRNTEAFF.

V and J are TRBV18 and TRBJ2-7, with 7 bases lining up with TRBD2. Germline CDR1 and CDR2: KGHSH and LQKENI. This CDR3 contains 16 residues. The junction had 13 bases not matched to a gene; V was cut back by 2 bases and J by 6 bases. The DNA of the CDR3 is TGTGCCAGCTCACCAAGTACGGGAGGAGGTTTATCCGAGCAGTACTTC. It specifies CASSPSTGGGLSEQYF.

This clone was seen more than once but under ten times. V usage is TRBV11-2 and J usage is TRBJ2-1; D possibly corresponds to TRBD1 (6 bases). Deletions cut 0 bases from V and 6 bases from J, with 15 bases between. CDR1 SGHAT and CDR2 FQNNGV come from the germline V gene. The CDR3 has 16 residues. CDR3 nucleotides: TGTGCCAGCAGCTTAGATCTACAGGGTAGGCGCAATGAGCAGTTCTTC. As protein: CASSLDLQGRRNEQFF.

The chain combines TRBV21-1 with TRBJ2-3; TRBD2 was called by the table and not checked on the DNA. TRBV21-1 is a known pseudogene. CDR3 size: 15 residues. The CDR3 is CASSRSSGRGDTQYF. The CDR3 DNA reads TGTGCCAGCAGCAGAAGCAGCGGGAGAGGTGATACGCAGTATTTT.

This rearrangement joins TRBV7-2 to TRBJ1-2, with TRBD1 identical over 11 bases. The CDR3 runs to 15 residues. With 5 bases clipped from V and 12 bases from J, the junction kept 14 bases outside the gene matches. Germline V gene lookup returns CDR1 SGHTA and CDR2 FQGNSA. DNA for the CDR3: TGTGCCAGCAGCCCGAGTCCCGGGACAGGGGGTTCTAACACCTTC. This translates into CASSPSPGTGGSNTF.

This clone was recorded a few times. The chain uses TRBV11-2 and TRBJ2-3; D remains unclear. Trimming pared 5 bases from V and 4 bases from J, leaving 13 bases between. The CDR3 runs to 14 residues. CDR1 is SGHAT and CDR2 is FQNNGV in the germline V gene. The chain's CDR3 is CASSPNAAPDTQYF. The CDR3 region has the DNA TGTGCCAGCAGCCCCAACGCCGCCCCAGATACGCAGTATTTT. Using reference TRBV11-2 and TRBJ2-3 for the parts outside the CDR3, the full variable domain is EAGVAQSPRYKIIEKRQSVAFWCNPISGHATLYWYQQILGQGPKLLIQFQNNGVVDDSQLPKDRFSAERLKGVDSTLKIQPAKLEDSAVYLCASSPNAAPDTQYFGPGTRLTVL.

This chain uses TRBV4-1 with TRBJ2-3; either TRBD1 or TRBD2 may supply D (5 bases each). This CDR3 is 16 amino acids long. Trimming shortened V by 6 bases and J by 2 bases, and 18 bases separated the two germline ends. CDR1 is MGHRA, CDR2 YSYEKL, per germline. The CDR3 here is CASSGGWRITTDTQYF. The DNA of the CDR3 is TGCGCCAGCAGTGGGGGTTGGCGGATAACCACAGATACGCAGTATTTT.

The table lists this clone with a few counts. The chain links TRBV7-6 to TRBJ2-5; 8 nucleotides line up with TRBD2. CDR3 length: 15 residues. Germline assignment: CDR1 SGHVS and CDR2 FNYEAQ. V was pared by 4 bases and J by 9 bases, with 13 bases of the junction left unmatched. DNA of the CDR3: TGTGCCAGCAGCTCCTGGGACCTAGCGCGGGGGGCCCAGTACTTC. Protein sequence: CASSSWDLARGAQYF.

The sample holds a few counts of this clone. In the same sample, other DNA sequences code for this CDR3. V and J are TRBV30 and TRBJ2-1, with D perhaps matching TRBD1 (5 bases). The CDR3 covers 11 residues. Trimming stripped 4 bases from V and 4 bases from J, with 5 bases between. The germline V gene encodes CDR1 GTSNPN and CDR2 SVGIG (reference sequence). The CDR3 reads CAWTGYNEQFF. Written as DNA, the CDR3 is TGTGCCTGGACAGGGTACAATGAGCAGTTCTTC.